One and the same sample provided the 22 T cell receptor beta chains below, sequenced in a study of T cell responses to AZD1222 COVID-19 vaccine (dated by TCRdb to the early 2020s). The time point tag for this specimen amounts to: baseline before first vaccination. The library was generated by the immunoSEQ multiplex PCR assay. What TCRdb holds here is the immuneACCESS table cut down to in-frame rearrangements. Part of the clones is not present; checked against another copy, under half of the missing clones reflect an unresolved V gene, and the others are unexplained. Across this sample there are 110,000 or so clones, with 91% seen only once. In total, the top ten clones hold approximately 7.9% of the sample. The source was peripheral blood, collected on day 0 of AZD1222 vaccination. The source of these receptors is an adult in good health.

This chain connects TRBV3-1 (or the pseudogene TRBV3-2) to TRBJ1-2, with 7 bases matching TRBD1. V trimming: 4 bases; J trimming: 2 bases; junction bases outside the gene matches: 4. CDR3 length: 14 amino acids. CDR1 and CDR2 (germline): LGHDT, YNNKEL (reference sequence). The CDR3 spells CASSLRDRNYGYTF. Here the CDR3 DNA reads TGTGCCAGCAGCCTTCGGGACAGAAACTATGGCTACACCTTC.

This chain connects TRBV4-1 to TRBJ1-4, with 11 nucleotides matching TRBD1. Losses at the gene ends were 4 bases for V and 3 bases for J; bases not matched to a gene: 4. The CDR3 has 16 residues. CDR1 and CDR2 from the germline V gene are MGHRA and YSYEKL. CDR3 in DNA: TGCGCCAGCAGCCCCGGACAGGGGGCGCCTAATGAAAAACTGTTTTTT. This gives the protein CASSPGQGAPNEKLFF.

This clone has just one count. The chain uses TRBV7-8 and TRBJ2-7, with TRBD2 identical over 13 bases. The ends lost 4 bases at V and 2 bases at J; junction bases unmatched: 5. The germline CDR1 and CDR2 sequences are SGHVS and FQNEAQ. The CDR3 has 16 amino acids. CDR3 sequence (DNA): TGTGCCAGCAGCTGGGGACTAGCGGGAACAGCCTACGAGCAGTACTTC. Its translation is CASSWGLAGTAYEQYF.

V usage is TRBV5-6 and J usage is TRBJ1-2; 9 nucleotides match TRBD1. The germline CDR1 and CDR2 sequences are SGHDT and YYEEEE. The CDR3 is 14 residues long. V lost 3 bases, J lost 8 bases, and 8 bases stayed unmatched. This chain's CDR3 is CASSSGQGVGGYTF. The DNA for the CDR3 is TGTGCCAGCAGCTCGGGACAGGGTGTGGGCGGCTACACCTTC.

The rearrangement uses TRBV12-3 or TRBV12-4 and TRBJ2-7, with 7 bases identical to TRBD2. This CDR3 comprises 13 residues. Trimming at V came to 6 bases and at J to 5 bases, leaving 7 bases not matched to a gene. CDR3 in amino acids: CASRPTAGDEQYF. The CDR3 DNA follows: TGTGCCAGCAGACCGACTGCGGGAGACGAGCAGTACTTC.

This chain uses TRBV7-9 with TRBJ1-6; D ambiguous. CDR1 SEHNR and CDR2 FQNEAQ come from the germline V gene (reference sequence). Trimming removed 5 bases from V and 7 bases from J, with 15 bases in between. CDR3 length: 15 amino acids. The CDR3 loop reads CASSDHSPLNSPLHF. The CDR3 region has the DNA TGTGCCAGCAGCGATCACTCCCCCCTGAATTCACCCCTCCACTTT.

V and J are TRBV4-1 and TRBJ2-1; no clear D. The CDR3 covers 15 residues. Germline V lookup: CDR1 MGHRA, CDR2 YSYEKL. Trimming took 2 bases from V and 0 from J, leaving 8 bases between them. This CDR3 is CASSQRLSSYNEQFF. The CDR3 nucleotides read TGCGCCAGCAGCCAACGGCTAAGCTCCTACAATGAGCAGTTCTTC.

The gene calls are TRBV5-1 and TRBJ2-1; 12 bases align to TRBD1. Germline CDR1 and CDR2: SGHRS and YFSETQ. The CDR3 has 16 amino acids. J gave up 9 bases and V 6 bases, and 13 bases lay outside the gene matches. The CDR3 reads CASNTPEGTGGSEQFF. The CDR3 DNA reads as TGCGCCAGCAATACCCCTGAAGGGACAGGGGGCAGTGAGCAGTTCTTC.

V is TRBV30 and J is TRBJ1-5, with D hard to call. CDR3 length equals 13 residues. Germline V CDR1 and CDR2: GTSNPN, SVGIG (reference sequence). V was cut by 1 base and J by 4 bases, with 8 bases left in between. The CDR3 DNA reads as TGTGCCTGGAGTGGGGTCTCGAATCAGCCCCAGCATTTT. Encoded protein: CAWSGVSNQPQHF.

The genes are TRBV10-1 and TRBJ2-1, with 9 bases that match TRBD2. CDR3 length: 15 residues. V was clipped by 2 bases and J by 8 bases; unmatched bases: 7. From germline, CDR1 is WNHNN and CDR2 SYGVQD (reference sequence). The CDR3 nucleotides are TGCGCCAGCAGTGAGCCGGGACTAGCTGTCGATGAGCAGTTCTTC. This encodes CASSEPGLAVDEQFF.

V is TRBV15 and J is TRBJ2-7; D unclear. The V end lost 0 bases, the J end lost 8 bases, and 8 bases lay between the germline ends. This CDR3 has 12 residues. The germline CDR1 and CDR2 sequences are LNHNV and YYDKDF (reference sequence). The CDR3 here is CATSRDKNKQYF. The DNA for the CDR3 is TGTGCCACCAGCAGAGATAAAAACAAGCAGTACTTC.

The rearrangement links TRBV2 to TRBJ2-1; TRBD2 matches at 11 bases. In germline, CDR1 is SNHLY, CDR2 FYNNEI. V lost 5 bases, J lost 6 bases, and 12 bases stayed unmatched. CDR3 length: 17 residues. CDR3 protein: CASSPPGVAGGPNEQFF. The CDR3 DNA reads as TGTGCCAGCAGTCCTCCGGGGGTAGCGGGGGGGCCCAATGAGCAGTTCTTC.

The chain is built from TRBV6-5 and TRBJ2-6; D not resolved. Per the germline V gene, CDR1 is MNHEY and CDR2 is SVGAGI. CDR3 size: 15 residues. V shed 10 bases and J shed 3 bases, with 16 bases lying between them. This chain's CDR3 is CAIGPGSLGANVLTF. In DNA form, the CDR3 reads TGTGCCATCGGACCAGGAAGTCTTGGGGCCAACGTCCTGACTTTC.

The chain employs TRBV9 and TRBJ2-1; D gene ambiguous. Trimming left V 0 bases short and J 1 base short, with 8 bases between. Per the germline V gene, CDR1 is SGDLS and CDR2 is YYNGEE. The CDR3 has 15 residues. The DNA of the CDR3 is TGTGCCAGCAGCGTAGACCTAGAGTCCTACAATGAGCAGTTCTTC. Encoded protein: CASSVDLESYNEQFF.

The chain is built from TRBV27 and TRBJ1-2; D is possibly TRBD1 (6 bases). Trimming left V 5 bases short and J 4 bases short, with 11 bases between. Germline V gene lookup returns CDR1 MNHEY and CDR2 SMNVEV (reference sequence). The CDR3 sequence is 13 residues long. CDR3 bases: TGTGCCAGCAGTACGACAGGACTCTATGGCTACACCTTC. Protein sequence: CASSTTGLYGYTF.

This chain links TRBV6-5 with TRBJ2-7, with 11 bases that match TRBD2. Trimming at V came to 8 bases and at J to 3 bases, leaving 6 bases not matched to a gene. The germline CDR1 and CDR2 sequences are MNHEY and SVGAGI. The CDR3 spans 14 residues. The CDR3 loop is CASHLAGGLYEQYF. DNA of the CDR3: TGTGCCAGCCATCTAGCGGGGGGCCTCTACGAGCAGTACTTC.

The chain is built from TRBV28 and TRBJ1-5; 8 nucleotides agree with TRBD1. This CDR3 spans 14 amino acids. The V segment lost 7 bases and the J segment 6 bases; nucleotides outside the gene matches: 8. Germline values: CDR1 MDHEN, CDR2 SYDVKM. The CDR3 region has the DNA TGTGCCAGCATTGCCGGACAGGGAAGTCAGCCCCAGCATTTT. Amino acid sequence: CASIAGQGSQPQHF.

The chain uses TRBV24-1 and TRBJ2-2; 12 bases fit TRBD2. Germline V gene sequence: CDR1 KGHDR, CDR2 SFDVKD. The CDR3 has 19 amino acids. V shed 4 bases, J shed 3 bases, and the junction held 11 bases outside the gene matches. CDR3 in amino acids: CATSESPSGRAVDTGELFF. CDR3 bases: TGTGCCACCAGTGAAAGTCCTAGCGGGAGGGCCGTGGACACCGGGGAGCTGTTTTTT.

The J gene is TRBJ2-1, the V gene TRBV20-1, with D maybe TRBD2 (5 bases). This CDR3 is 13 amino acids long. Between the trimmed V and J ends, which lost 3 bases and 8 bases, there was a span of 14 bases. From germline, CDR1 is DFQATT and CDR2 SNEGSKA (reference sequence). CDR3 protein: CSASTPKGDEQFF. The CDR3 DNA sequence: TGCAGTGCTAGTACTCCCAAGGGAGATGAGCAGTTCTTC.

The rearrangement joins TRBV4-1 to TRBJ2-5; D gene uncertain. Germline assignment: CDR1 MGHRA and CDR2 YSYEKL. Trimming pared 0 bases from V and 7 bases from J, leaving 18 bases between. The CDR3 has 16 residues. The CDR3 spells CASSQERSEDRATQYF. The CDR3 DNA sequence: TGCGCCAGCAGCCAAGAGAGGTCCGAGGATAGGGCGACCCAGTACTTC.

The chain joins TRBV20-1 to TRBJ1-2, with 7 bases that match TRBD1. This CDR3 has 16 amino acids. The V and J ends lost 3 bases and 1 base, in that order; junction bases with no gene match: 11. The V gene's germline CDR1 is DFQATT and CDR2 SNEGSKA (reference sequence). The CDR3 sequence: CSASGSTGSHNYGYTF. The CDR3 DNA is TGCAGTGCTAGTGGCTCGACAGGGTCACATAACTATGGCTACACCTTC.

This clone was recorded only once. The gene calls are TRBV6-1 and TRBJ1-2; 7 nucleotides line up with TRBD1. V trimming: 2 bases; J trimming: 0 bases; junction bases outside the gene matches: 6. Looked up from germline, CDR1 is MNHNS and CDR2 is SASEGT. This CDR3 has 16 amino acids. The CDR3 coding sequence is TGTGCCAGCAGTGAATCAGGGGGGCCCTCTAACTATGGCTACACCTTC. Protein sequence: CASSESGGPSNYGYTF.